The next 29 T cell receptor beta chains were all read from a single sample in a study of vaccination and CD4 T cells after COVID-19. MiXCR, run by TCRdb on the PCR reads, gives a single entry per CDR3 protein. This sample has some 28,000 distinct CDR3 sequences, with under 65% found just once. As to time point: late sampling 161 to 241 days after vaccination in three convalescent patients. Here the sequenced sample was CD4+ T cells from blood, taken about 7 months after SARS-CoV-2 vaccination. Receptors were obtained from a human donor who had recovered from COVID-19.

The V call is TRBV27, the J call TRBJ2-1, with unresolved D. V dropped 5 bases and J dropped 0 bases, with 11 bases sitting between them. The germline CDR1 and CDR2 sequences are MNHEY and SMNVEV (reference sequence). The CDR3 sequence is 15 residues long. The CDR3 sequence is CASSQSPSSYNEQFF. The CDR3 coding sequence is TGTGCCAGCAGTCAGTCGCCCAGCTCCTACAATGAGCAGTTCTTC.

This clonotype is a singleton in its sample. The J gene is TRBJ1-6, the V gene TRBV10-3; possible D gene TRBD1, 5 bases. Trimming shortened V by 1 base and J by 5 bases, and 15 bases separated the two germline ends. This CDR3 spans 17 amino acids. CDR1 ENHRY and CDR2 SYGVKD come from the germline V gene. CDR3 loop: CAISEYPDGTHNSPLHF. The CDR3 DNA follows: TGTGCCATCAGTGAGTACCCCGACGGGACCCATAATTCACCCCTCCACTTT.

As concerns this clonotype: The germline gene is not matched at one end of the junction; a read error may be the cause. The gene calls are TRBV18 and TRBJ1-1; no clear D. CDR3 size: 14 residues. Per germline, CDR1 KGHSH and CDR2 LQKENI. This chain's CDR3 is CASSPPFPNTEAFF. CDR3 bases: TGTGCCAGCTCGCCACCCTTCCCGAACACTGAAGCTTTCTTT.

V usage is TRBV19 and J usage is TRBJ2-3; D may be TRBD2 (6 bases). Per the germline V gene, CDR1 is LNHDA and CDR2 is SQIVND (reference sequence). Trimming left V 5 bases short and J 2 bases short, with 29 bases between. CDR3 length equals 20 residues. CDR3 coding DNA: TGTGCCAGTAGTTTTTCCGCGGGATTTGGCCGTCGGTCCCCCACAGATACGCAGTATTTT. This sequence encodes CASSFSAGFGRRSPTDTQYF. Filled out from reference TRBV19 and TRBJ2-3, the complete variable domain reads DGGITQSPKYLFRKEGQNVTLSCEQNLNHDAMYWYRQDPGQGLRLIYYSQIVNDFQKGDIAEGYSVSREKKESFPLTVTSAQKNPTAFYLCASSFSAGFGRRSPTDTQYFGPGTRLTVL.

The CDR3 DNA is TGTGCCAGCACAGTAAGTTTAGGTCAGCCCCAGCATTTT. As protein: CASTVSLGQPQHF. The rearrangement links TRBV6-1 to TRBJ1-5; D uncertain. Germline assignment: CDR1 MNHNS and CDR2 SASEGT. V lost 7 bases and J 6 bases, leaving 13 bases between the germline ends. The CDR3 is made up of 13 amino acids.

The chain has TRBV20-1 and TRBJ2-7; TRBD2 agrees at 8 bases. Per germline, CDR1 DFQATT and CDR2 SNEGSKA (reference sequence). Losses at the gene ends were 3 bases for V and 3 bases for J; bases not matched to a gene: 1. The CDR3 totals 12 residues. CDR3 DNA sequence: TGCAGTGCTAGTCTAGCGGGCTACGAGCAGTACTTC. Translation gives CSASLAGYEQYF.

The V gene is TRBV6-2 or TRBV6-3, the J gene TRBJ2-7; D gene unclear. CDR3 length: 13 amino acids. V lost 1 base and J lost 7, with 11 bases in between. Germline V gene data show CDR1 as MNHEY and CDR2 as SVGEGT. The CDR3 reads CASSYLGFVEQYF. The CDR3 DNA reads TGTGCCAGCAGTTACTTGGGGTTCGTAGAGCAGTACTTC.

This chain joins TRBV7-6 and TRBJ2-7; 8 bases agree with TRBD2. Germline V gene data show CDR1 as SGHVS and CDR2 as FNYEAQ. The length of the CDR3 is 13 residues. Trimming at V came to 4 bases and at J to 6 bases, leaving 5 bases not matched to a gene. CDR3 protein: CASSSAGGGEQYF. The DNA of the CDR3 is TGTGCCAGCAGCTCCGCGGGGGGCGGCGAGCAGTACTTC.

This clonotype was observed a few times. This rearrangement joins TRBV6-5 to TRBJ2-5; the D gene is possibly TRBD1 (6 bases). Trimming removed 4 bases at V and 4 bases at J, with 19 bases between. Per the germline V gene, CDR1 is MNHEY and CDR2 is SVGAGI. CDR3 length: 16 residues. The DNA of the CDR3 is TGTGCCAGCAGTTTACTCGGAGACAGAGGGGGAGAGACCCAGTACTTC. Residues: CASSLLGDRGGETQYF.

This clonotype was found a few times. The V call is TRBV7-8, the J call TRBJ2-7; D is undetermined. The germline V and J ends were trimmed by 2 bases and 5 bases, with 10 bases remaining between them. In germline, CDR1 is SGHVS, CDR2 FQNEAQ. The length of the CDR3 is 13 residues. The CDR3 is CASSLYASNEQYF. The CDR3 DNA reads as TGTGCCAGCAGCTTATATGCTTCGAACGAGCAGTACTTC. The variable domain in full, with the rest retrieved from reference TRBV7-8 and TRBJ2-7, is GAGVSQSPRYKVAKRGQDVALRCDPISGHVSLFWYQQALGQGPEFLTYFQNEAQLDKSGLPSDRFFAERPEGSVSTLKIQRTQQEDSAVYLCASSLYASNEQYFGPGTRLTVT.

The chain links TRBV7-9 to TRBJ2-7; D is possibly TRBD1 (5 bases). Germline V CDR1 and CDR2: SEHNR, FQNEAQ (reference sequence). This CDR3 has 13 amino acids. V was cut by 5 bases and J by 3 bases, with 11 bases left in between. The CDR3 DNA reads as TGTGCCAGCAGCCCGCCCAGGGACTACGAGCAGTACTTC. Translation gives CASSPPRDYEQYF.

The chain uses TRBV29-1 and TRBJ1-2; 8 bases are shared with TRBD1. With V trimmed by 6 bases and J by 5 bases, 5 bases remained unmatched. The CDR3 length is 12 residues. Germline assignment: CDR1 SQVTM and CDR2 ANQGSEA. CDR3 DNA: TGCAGCGTCTACGGACAGGGATATGGCTACACCTTC. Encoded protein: CSVYGQGYGYTF.

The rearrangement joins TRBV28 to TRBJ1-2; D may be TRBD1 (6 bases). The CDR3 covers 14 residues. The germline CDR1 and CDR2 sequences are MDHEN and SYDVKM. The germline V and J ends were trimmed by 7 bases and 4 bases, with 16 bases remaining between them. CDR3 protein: CASTSGGASYGYTF. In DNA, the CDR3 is TGTGCCAGCACGAGTGGGGGGGCAAGCTATGGCTACACCTTC.

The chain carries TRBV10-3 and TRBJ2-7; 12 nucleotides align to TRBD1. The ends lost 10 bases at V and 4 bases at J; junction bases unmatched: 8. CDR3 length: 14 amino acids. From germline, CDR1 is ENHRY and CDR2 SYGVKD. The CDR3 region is CATSRDRGQYEQYF. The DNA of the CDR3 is TGTGCCACCTCCCGGGACAGGGGGCAATACGAGCAGTACTTC.

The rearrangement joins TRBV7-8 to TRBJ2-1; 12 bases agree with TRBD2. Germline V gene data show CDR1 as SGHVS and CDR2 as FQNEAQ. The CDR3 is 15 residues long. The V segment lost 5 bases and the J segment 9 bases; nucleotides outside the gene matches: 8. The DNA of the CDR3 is TGTGCCAGCAGCCCTAGCGGGAGGGCCCGCGGTGAGCAGTTCTTC. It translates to CASSPSGRARGEQFF.

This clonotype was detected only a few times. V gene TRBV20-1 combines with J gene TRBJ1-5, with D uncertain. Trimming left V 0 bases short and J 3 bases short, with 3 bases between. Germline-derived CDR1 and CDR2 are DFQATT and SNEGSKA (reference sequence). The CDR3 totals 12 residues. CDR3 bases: TGCAGTGCTAGAGATCCCAATCAGCCCCAGCATTTT. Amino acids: CSARDPNQPQHF.

The CDR3: CASNSGVGADTQYF. The DNA of the CDR3 is TGTGCCAGTAACTCAGGGGTAGGGGCAGATACGCAGTATTTT. The rearrangement uses TRBV19 and TRBJ2-3; TRBD1 is a possible D gene (6 bases). V was pared by 7 bases and J by 4 bases, with 15 bases between. From germline, CDR1 is LNHDA and CDR2 SQIVND (reference sequence). This CDR3 is 14 amino acids long.

CDR3 coding DNA: TGTGCCAGCAGTTCCGCGGGGGCCCAAGGCGAGACCCAGTACTTC. This encodes CASSSAGAQGETQYF. The gene calls are TRBV28 and TRBJ2-5; TRBD2 is a possible D gene (7 bases). The CDR3 runs to 15 residues. Germline lookup yields CDR1 MDHEN and CDR2 SYDVKM. V was trimmed by 4 bases and J by 5 bases, leaving 17 bases between them.

The CDR3 nucleotides are TGCAGTGCTAGTGCCCTCCGCGGGGCGGGGGAGCAGTTCTTC. Its protein is CSASALRGAGEQFF. The chain is built from TRBV20-1 and TRBJ2-1; tentative D call: TRBD2 (6 bases). Germline V gene sequence: CDR1 DFQATT, CDR2 SNEGSKA (reference sequence). CDR3 length equals 14 residues. V shed 3 bases and J shed 10 bases, with 19 bases lying between them.

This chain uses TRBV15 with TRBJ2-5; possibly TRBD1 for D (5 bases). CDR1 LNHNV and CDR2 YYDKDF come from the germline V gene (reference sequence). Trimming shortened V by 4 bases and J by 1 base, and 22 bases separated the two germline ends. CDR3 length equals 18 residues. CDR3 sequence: CATSINFPGRETQETQYF. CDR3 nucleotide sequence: TGTGCCACCAGCATCAATTTCCCCGGCAGGGAAACCCAAGAGACCCAGTACTTC. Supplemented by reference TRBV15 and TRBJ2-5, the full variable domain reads DAMVIQNPRYQVTQFGKPVTLSCSQTLNHNVMYWYQQKSSQAPKLLFHYYDKDFNNEADTPDNFQSRRPNTSFCFLDIRSPGLGDTAMYLCATSINFPGRETQETQYFGPGTRLLVL.

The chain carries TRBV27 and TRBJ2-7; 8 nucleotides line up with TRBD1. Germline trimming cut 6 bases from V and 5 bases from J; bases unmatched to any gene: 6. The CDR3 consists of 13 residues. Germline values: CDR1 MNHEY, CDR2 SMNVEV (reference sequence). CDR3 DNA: TGTGCCAGCAGAACCTCGGGACAGGACGAGCAGTACTTC. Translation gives CASRTSGQDEQYF.

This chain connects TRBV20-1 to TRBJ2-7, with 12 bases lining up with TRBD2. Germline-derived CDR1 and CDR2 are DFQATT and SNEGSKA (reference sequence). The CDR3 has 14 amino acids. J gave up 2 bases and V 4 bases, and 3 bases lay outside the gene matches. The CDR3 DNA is TGCAGTGCTAAACTAGCGGGGGGAACCTACGAGCAGTACTTC. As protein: CSAKLAGGTYEQYF.

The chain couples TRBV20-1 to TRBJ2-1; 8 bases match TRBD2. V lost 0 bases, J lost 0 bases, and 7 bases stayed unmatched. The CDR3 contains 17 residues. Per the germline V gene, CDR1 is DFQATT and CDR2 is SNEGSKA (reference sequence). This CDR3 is CSARDRVAGYSYNEQFF. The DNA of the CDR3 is TGCAGTGCTAGAGATCGGGTAGCGGGGTACTCCTACAATGAGCAGTTCTTC.

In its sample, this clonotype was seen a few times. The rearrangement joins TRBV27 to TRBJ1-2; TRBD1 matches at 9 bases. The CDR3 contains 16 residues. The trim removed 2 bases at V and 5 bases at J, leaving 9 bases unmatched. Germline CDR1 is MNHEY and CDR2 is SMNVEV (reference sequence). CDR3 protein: CASSLVGTGGGYGYTF. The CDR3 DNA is TGTGCCAGCAGTTTAGTCGGAACAGGGGGCGGGTATGGCTACACCTTC.

The CDR3 sequence is CATSAGDLPQHF. The CDR3 coding sequence is TGTGCCACCAGTGCGGGAGACCTGCCCCAGCATTTT. The chain carries TRBV24-1 and TRBJ1-5; D is undetermined. CDR3 size: 12 residues. Germline loops: CDR1 KGHDR, CDR2 SFDVKD. The ends were cut back, 5 bases at V and 9 bases at J, with 10 bases in the middle.

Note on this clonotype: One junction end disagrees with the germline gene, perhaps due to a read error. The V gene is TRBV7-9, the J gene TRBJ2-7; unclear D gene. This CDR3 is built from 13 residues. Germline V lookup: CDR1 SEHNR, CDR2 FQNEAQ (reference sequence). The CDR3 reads CASSTENPQGQHF. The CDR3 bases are TGTGCCAGCAGCACCGAAAACCCGCAAGGGCAGCACTTC. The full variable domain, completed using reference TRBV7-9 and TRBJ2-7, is DTGVSQNPRHKITKRGQNVTFRCDPISEHNRLYWYRQTLGQGPEFLTYFQNEAQLEKSRLLSDRFSAERPKGSFSTLEIQRTEQGDSAMYLCASSTENPQGQHFGPGTRLTVT.

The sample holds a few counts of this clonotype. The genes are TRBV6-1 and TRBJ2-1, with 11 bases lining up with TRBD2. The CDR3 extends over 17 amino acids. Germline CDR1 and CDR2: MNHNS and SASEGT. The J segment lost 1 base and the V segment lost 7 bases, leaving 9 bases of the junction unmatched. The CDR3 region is CASKLAGGKGSYNEQFF. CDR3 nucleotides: TGTGCCAGCAAGCTAGCGGGAGGCAAGGGATCCTACAATGAGCAGTTCTTC.

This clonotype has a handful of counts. The CDR3 reads CASSSTGNEQYF. DNA for the CDR3: TGTGCCAGCAGTTCCACGGGGAACGAGCAGTACTTC. The chain joins TRBV27 to TRBJ2-7; D may be TRBD2 (5 bases). V was shortened by 4 bases and J by 5 bases, with 9 bases between the two germline ends. The germline V gene has CDR1 MNHEY and CDR2 SMNVEV (reference sequence). This CDR3 comprises 12 residues.

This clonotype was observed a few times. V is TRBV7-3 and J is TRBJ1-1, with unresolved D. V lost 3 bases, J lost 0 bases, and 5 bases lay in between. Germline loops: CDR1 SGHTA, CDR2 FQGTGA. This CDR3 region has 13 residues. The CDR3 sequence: CASSFQVNTEAFF. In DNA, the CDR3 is TGTGCCAGCAGCTTTCAGGTGAACACTGAAGCTTTCTTT.